Given below is one T cell receptor (beta chain) in context. The entry originates in a study of blood T cell repertoires in COVID-19. Background on the study: From the United States, Italy and Spain came samples of acute and convalescent COVID-19. In each case, the material was cDNA or gDNA derived from T cells, B-cell-depleted T cells, or PBMCs.

Authors' processing steps: Amplified reference gene primers provided the basis for estimating nucleated cell counts. Sequenced by immunoSEQ multiplex PCR; TCRdb stores in-frame clones only, minus some. The V and J calls and the clone size are those of that table, but D and trimming were determined from the DNA. The data contain over 350,000 clones, 86% of them singletons. V was clipped by 1 base and J by 2 bases; unmatched bases: 5. The germline CDR1 and CDR2 sequences are LNHNV and YYDKDF (reference sequence). The CDR3 length is 16 residues. The rearrangement joins TRBV15 to TRBJ2-5; 9 bases map to TRBD2. The sequence was obtained from a woman younger than 45 with active or convalescent COVID-19. Sequences were obtained from peripheral blood. CDR3 sequence reads: CATSRGDSGGQETQYF. CDR3 bases: TGTGCCACCAGCAGAGGGGATAGCGGGGGACAAGAGACCCAGTACTTC.